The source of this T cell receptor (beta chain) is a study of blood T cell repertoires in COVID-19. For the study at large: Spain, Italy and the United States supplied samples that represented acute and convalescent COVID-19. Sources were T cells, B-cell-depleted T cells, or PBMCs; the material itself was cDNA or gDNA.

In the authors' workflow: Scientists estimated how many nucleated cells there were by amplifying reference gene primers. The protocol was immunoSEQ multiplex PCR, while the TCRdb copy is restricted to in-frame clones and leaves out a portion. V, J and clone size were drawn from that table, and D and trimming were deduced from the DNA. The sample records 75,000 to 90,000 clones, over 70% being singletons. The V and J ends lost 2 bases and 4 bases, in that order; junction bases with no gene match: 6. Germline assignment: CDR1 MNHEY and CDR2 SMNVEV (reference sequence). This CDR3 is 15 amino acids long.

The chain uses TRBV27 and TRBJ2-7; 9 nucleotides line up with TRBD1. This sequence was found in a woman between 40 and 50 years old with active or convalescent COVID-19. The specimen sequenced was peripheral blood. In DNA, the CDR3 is TGTGCCAGCAGTTTAAGAGGGACAGGGTTGTACGAGCAGTACTTC. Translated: CASSLRGTGLYEQYF.